This TCR beta chain is drawn from a study of persistence of HIV-infected CD4 T cells. The CDR3 has 13 residues. Trimming stripped 2 bases from V and 6 bases from J, with 8 bases between. Germline CDR1 is SGHTA and CDR2 is FQGTGA. The stimulus was an HIV-1 Gag 15-mer peptide pool, roughly 1 ug/peptide/mL. Sorted nonresponding memory CD4+ T cells were CD40L-negative, CD69-negative, CD45RO-high. The libraries were made with immunoSEQ version 4 in survey mode. Repertoires were generated with immunoSEQ multiplex PCR, while TCRdb's copy carries only in-frame clones and drops some. The table has about 40,000 clones, approximately 81% seen once. This clone was detected only once. What it recognizes is unknown.

The material was cultured CD4+ T cells from PBMCs, obtained from a patient who received antiretroviral therapy. The TCR originated in an adult with HIV. The donor label of this sample is uncertain. The gene calls are TRBV7-3 and TRBJ2-1; perhaps TRBD2 as D (6 bases). The CDR3 reads CASSLAGTNEQFF. Here the CDR3 DNA reads TGTGCCAGCAGCTTAGCGGGGACCAATGAGCAGTTCTTC.